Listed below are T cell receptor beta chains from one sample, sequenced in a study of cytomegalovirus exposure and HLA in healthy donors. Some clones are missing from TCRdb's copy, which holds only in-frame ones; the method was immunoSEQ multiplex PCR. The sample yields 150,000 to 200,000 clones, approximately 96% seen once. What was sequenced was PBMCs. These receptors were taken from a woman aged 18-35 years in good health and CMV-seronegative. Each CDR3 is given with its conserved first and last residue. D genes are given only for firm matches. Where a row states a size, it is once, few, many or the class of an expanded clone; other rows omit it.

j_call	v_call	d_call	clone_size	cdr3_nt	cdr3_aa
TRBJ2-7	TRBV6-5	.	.	TGTGCCAGCAGACTACAGGGTCTTCCAACCTACGAGCAGTACTTC	CASRLQGLPTYEQYF
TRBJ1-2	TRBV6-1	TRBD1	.	TGTGCCAGCAGGTCTTCCGGGACAGGGGGCGATGGCTACACCTTC	CASRSSGTGGDGYTF
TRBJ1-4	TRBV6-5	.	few	TGTGCCAGCAGTTACTCCGGGGAAAAACTGTTTTTT	CASSYSGEKLFF
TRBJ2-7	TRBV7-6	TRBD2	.	TGTGCCAGCAGCTTAGCAGCCAAAGCGGGGTCCTACGAGCAGTACTTC	CASSLAAKAGSYEQYF
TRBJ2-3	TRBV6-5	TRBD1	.	TGTGCCAGCAGCAGACAGGGAGATACGCAGTATTTT	CASSRQGDTQYF
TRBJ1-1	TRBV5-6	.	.	TGTGCCAGCAGCTTAATAAACACTGAAGCTTTCTTT	CASSLINTEAFF
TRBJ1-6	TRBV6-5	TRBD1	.	TGTGCCAGCAAAATGGGACAGGGGGATTCACCCCTCCACTTT	CASKMGQGDSPLHF
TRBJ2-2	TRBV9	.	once	TGTGCCAGCAGCGTAGCCAGGGTGGCCGGGGAGCTGTTTTTT	CASSVARVAGELFF
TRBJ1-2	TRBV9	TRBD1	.	TGTGCCAGCAGCGGGACAGGGTACGGCTACACCTTC	CASSGTGYGYTF
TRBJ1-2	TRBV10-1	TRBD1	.	TGCGCCAGCAGTGAGTCACTCCCTGGCCAAGACAGGGCCTATGGCTACACCTTC	CASSESLPGQDRAYGYTF
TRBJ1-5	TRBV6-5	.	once	TGTGCCAGCAGTCCCAGGGCTTTGAGAGCTCAGCCCCAGCATTTT	CASSPRALRAQPQHF
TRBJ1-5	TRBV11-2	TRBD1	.	TGTGCCAGCAGCTTTCCAGGGGGGAATCAGCCCCAGCATTTT	CASSFPGGNQPQHF
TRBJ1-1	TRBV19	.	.	TGTGCCAGTAGTAGTATAAGATTACCGAGCACTGAAGCTTTCTTT	CASSSIRLPSTEAFF
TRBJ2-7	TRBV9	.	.	TGTGCCAGCAGCGTAGGCGGGCCCGGCTCCTACGAGCAGTACTTC	CASSVGGPGSYEQYF
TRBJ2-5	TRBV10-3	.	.	TGTGCCATCAGTGAGACGGGAGAGACCCAGTACTTC	CAISETGETQYF
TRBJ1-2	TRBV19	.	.	TGTGCCAGTAGCACGACAGGACTAGCTAACTATGGCTACACCTTC	CASSTTGLANYGYTF
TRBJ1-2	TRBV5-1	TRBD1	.	TGCGCCAGCAGCTCGGAGGGACAGCCCCCCGGCTACACCTTC	CASSSEGQPPGYTF
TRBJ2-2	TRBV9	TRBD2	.	TGTGCCAGCAGCGTATCGGAGCATAGGGGACTAGCTACCGGGGAGCTGTTTTTT	CASSVSEHRGLATGELFF
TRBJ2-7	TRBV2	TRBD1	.	TGTGCCAGCAGTCTAGTACTACAGGGGGCCTACGAGCAGTACTTC	CASSLVLQGAYEQYF
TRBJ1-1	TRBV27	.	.	TGTGCCAGCAGTTTATTTGGGGCGAGCACTGAAGCTTTCTTT	CASSLFGASTEAFF
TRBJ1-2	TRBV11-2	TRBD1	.	TGTGCCAGCAGCTGGGTTGGGACAGGGTTTGGCTACACCTTC	CASSWVGTGFGYTF
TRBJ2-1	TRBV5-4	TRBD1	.	TGTGCCAGCAGCTTGGGGGACAGGGAAAATGAGCAGTTCTTC	CASSLGDRENEQFF
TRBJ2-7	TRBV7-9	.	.	TGTGCCAGCAGCTTAGCCCATGCGGCCGAGCAGTACTTC	CASSLAHAAEQYF
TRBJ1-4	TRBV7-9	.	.	TGTGCCAGCAGCTTAGACGGACAGTTAAATGAAAAACTGTTTTTT	CASSLDGQLNEKLFF
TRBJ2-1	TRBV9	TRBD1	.	TGTGCCAGCAGCTCCGGAGGGACAGGGGACTACAATGAGCAGTTCTTC	CASSSGGTGDYNEQFF
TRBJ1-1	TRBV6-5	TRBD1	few	TGTGCCAGCAGTTACGGACAGGGAAGGACTGAAGCTTTCTTT	CASSYGQGRTEAFF
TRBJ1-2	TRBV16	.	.	TGTGCCAGCAGCCAATTTCCCAGAAACTATGGCTACACCTTC	CASSQFPRNYGYTF
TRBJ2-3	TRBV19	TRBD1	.	TGTGCCAGTAGTATTGCCAGGGGGCCCGATACGCAGTATTTT	CASSIARGPDTQYF
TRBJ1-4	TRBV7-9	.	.	TGTGCCAGCAGCTTATGGGCATCGGGGGAAAAACTGTTTTTT	CASSLWASGEKLFF
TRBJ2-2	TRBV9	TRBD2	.	TGTGCCAGCAGCGTAGTTAGCGGGGGCACCGGGGAGCTGTTTTTT	CASSVVSGGTGELFF
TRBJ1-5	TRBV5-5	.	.	TGTGCCAGCAGCTTGTGGGCAGTGAATCAGCCCCAGCATTTT	CASSLWAVNQPQHF
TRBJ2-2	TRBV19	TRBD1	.	TGTGCCAGTAGTACAGGGGGTGGCGGGGAGCTGTTTTTT	CASSTGGGGELFF
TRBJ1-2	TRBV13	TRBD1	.	TGTGCCAGCAGCTCACCTGGGGCAGGGGGAGGAACGGAGGATGGCTACACCTTC	CASSSPGAGGGTEDGYTF
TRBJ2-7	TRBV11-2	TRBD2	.	TGTGCCAGCAGTAGGTTTGCGGGGGGGCGAGACGAGCAGTACTTC	CASSRFAGGRDEQYF
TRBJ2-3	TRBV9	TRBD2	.	TGTGCCAGCAGCGTGCGGGGGGCTCGCACAGATACGCAGTATTTT	CASSVRGARTDTQYF
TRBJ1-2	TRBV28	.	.	TGTGCCAGCAGTTTCCGTGTTGGAGGGGATGGCTACACCTTC	CASSFRVGGDGYTF
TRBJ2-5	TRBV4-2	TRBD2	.	TGTGCCAGCAGCCAAGATATCGGGGCTAGCGGGGGGGAAGAGACCCAGTACTTC	CASSQDIGASGGEETQYF
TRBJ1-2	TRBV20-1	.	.	TGCAGTGCTACTGGTAGCTATGGCTACACCTTC	CSATGSYGYTF
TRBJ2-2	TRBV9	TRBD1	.	TGTGCCAGCAGCGTAGGGACAGGGTGGGCGAACACCGGGGAGCTGTTTTTT	CASSVGTGWANTGELFF
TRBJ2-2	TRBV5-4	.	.	TGTGCCAGCAGCTTGGATCCAGGCACCGGGGAGCTGTTTTTT	CASSLDPGTGELFF
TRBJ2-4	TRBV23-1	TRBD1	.	TGCGCCAGCCGGGACAGGGTCCCAGAGTACTTC	CASRDRVPEYF